The entry below describes one T cell receptor beta chain. These data are taken from a study of CD8+ T cells in alopecia areata. The CDR3 has 14 residues. CDR1 and CDR2 (germline): SGHTA, FQGNSA. V trimming: 5 bases; J trimming: 9 bases; junction bases outside the gene matches: 8. Reverse transcribed after extraction, RNA yielded cDNA as the sequencing template. The data were produced by immunoSEQ multiplex PCR, yet TCRdb's version contains in-frame clones alone and is incomplete. The table includes hundreds of thousands of clones, over 45% detected once. Treatment: oral pan-JAK inhibitor, 5-10 mg twice daily.

Specimen: CD4+ T cells sorted from blood, collected at roughly week 52, from a patient treated with tofacitinib. This chain uses TRBV7-2 with TRBJ2-7; 12 bases align to TRBD2. The receptor was derived from a human donor with alopecia areata. The CDR3 DNA reads as TGTGCCAGCAGCCGCGCTAGCGGGGGGGACCCGCAGTACTTC. Translating gives CASSRASGGDPQYF.